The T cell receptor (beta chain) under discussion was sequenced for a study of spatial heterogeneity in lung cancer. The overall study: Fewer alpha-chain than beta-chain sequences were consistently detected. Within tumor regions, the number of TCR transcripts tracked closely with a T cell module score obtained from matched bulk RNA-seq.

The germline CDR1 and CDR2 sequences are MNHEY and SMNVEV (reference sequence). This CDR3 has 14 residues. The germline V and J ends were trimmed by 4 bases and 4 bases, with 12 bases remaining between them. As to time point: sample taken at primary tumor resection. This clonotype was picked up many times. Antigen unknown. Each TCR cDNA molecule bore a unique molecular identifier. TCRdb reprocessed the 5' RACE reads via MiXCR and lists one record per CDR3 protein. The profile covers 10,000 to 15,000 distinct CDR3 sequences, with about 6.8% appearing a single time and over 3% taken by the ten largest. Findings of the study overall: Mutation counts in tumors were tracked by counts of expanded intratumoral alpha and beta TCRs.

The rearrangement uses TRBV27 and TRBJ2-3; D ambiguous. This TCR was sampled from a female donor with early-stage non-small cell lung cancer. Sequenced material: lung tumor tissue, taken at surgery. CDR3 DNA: TGTGCCAGCAGTTACCGACCCATTTCAGATACGCAGTATTTT. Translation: CASSYRPISDTQYF.